This TCR beta chain comes out of a study of blood T cell repertoires in COVID-19. Background on the study: The study drew acute and convalescent COVID-19 samples from the United States, Italy and Spain. In each case, the material was cDNA or gDNA derived from T cells, B-cell-depleted T cells, or PBMCs.

The CDR3 is made up of 16 amino acids. V was trimmed by 4 bases and J by 7 bases, leaving 17 bases between them. The germline V gene has CDR1 WSHSY and CDR2 SAAADI. Authors' data handling: Amplification of reference gene primers was used by the study to estimate nucleated cell counts. The protocol was immunoSEQ multiplex PCR, while the TCRdb copy is restricted to in-frame clones and leaves out a portion. V and J calls and clone size come straight from that table; D and trimming were deduced from the DNA. Of 100,000 to 150,000 clones in the sample, 83% are singletons; the top ten hold under 6%. This clonotype was sampled from a man older than 75 with active or convalescent COVID-19. Sample: peripheral blood. The rearrangement links TRBV10-2 to TRBJ1-6, with a weak D call TRBD1 (6 bases). CDR3 DNA sequence: TGCGCCAGCAGTGGGGAAAACAGGGTACTAAATTCACCCCTCCACTTT. Its translation is CASSGENRVLNSPLHF.